These 7 T cell receptor beta chains were sequenced from one sample in a study of shared clonotypes between healthy human individuals. The naive CD8 fraction comprised CD45RO-negative cells positively selected for CCR7 and excluded terminally differentiated effector memory CD45RA+ cells. The data were produced by immunoSEQ multiplex PCR, yet TCRdb's version contains in-frame clones alone and is incomplete. The data contain around 2,000,000 clones, 85% to 95% of them singletons. Material: naive CD8+ T cells from PBMCs. The receptors were sampled from a man aged 18-30 years in good health. Some clones in this sample may be carry-over from other donors' samples.

A word on this clone: The sample carries other DNA sequences with the same CDR3. The V gene is TRBV28, the J gene TRBJ2-1; 8 bases fit TRBD2. Germline CDR1 and CDR2: MDHEN and SYDVKM. V lost 6 bases to trimming and J lost 2 bases; unmatched junction nucleotides: 3. The CDR3 runs to 14 residues. CDR3 protein: CASSSGRAYNEQFF. CDR3 DNA sequence: TGTGCCAGCAGCTCCGGGAGGGCCTACAATGAGCAGTTCTTC.

This clone has more than one count but fewer than ten. The gene calls are TRBV27 and TRBJ1-4; 8 bases line up with TRBD1. The V segment lost 5 bases and the J segment 7 bases; nucleotides outside the gene matches: 6. Germline V lookup: CDR1 MNHEY, CDR2 SMNVEV (reference sequence). The CDR3 is 14 residues long. This CDR3 reads CASSPRTGIEKLFF. CDR3 DNA sequence: TGTGCCAGCAGTCCTCGGACAGGGATTGAAAAACTGTTTTTT.

The chain carries TRBV11-2 and TRBJ2-5; D gene uncertain. CDR3 length equals 13 residues. Trimming stripped 3 bases from V and 5 bases from J, with 10 bases between. Per germline, CDR1 SGHAT and CDR2 FQNNGV. CDR3 sequence (DNA): TGTGCCAGCAGCTTGTGGCAGACCGAGACCCAGTACTTC. Residues: CASSLWQTETQYF. The full variable domain, completed using reference TRBV11-2 and TRBJ2-5, is EAGVAQSPRYKIIEKRQSVAFWCNPISGHATLYWYQQILGQGPKLLIQFQNNGVVDDSQLPKDRFSAERLKGVDSTLKIQPAKLEDSAVYLCASSLWQTETQYFGPGTRLLVL.

CDR3 coding DNA: TGTGCCAGCAGTTCAACCACGGATCAGCCCCAGCATTTT. This translates into CASSSTTDQPQHF. This sequence joins TRBV7-9 and TRBJ1-5; no reliable D call. From germline, CDR1 is SEHNR and CDR2 FQNEAQ (reference sequence). The ends were cut back, 6 bases at V and 5 bases at J, with 11 bases in the middle. The CDR3 has 13 amino acids.

Notes on this clone: The junction differs from germline at one of its ends, possibly a read error. V is TRBV19 and J is TRBJ2-7, with D maybe TRBD2 (6 bases). CDR3 length: 11 residues. Germline-derived CDR1 and CDR2 are LNHDA and SQIVND (reference sequence). The CDR3 DNA follows: TGTGCCAGTAGTATGGGAGGACTCATGGACTTC. This encodes CASSMGGLMDF.

About this clone itself: The same CDR3 also results from other DNA sequences found in this sample. The chain carries TRBV9 and TRBJ2-7, with D hard to call. The length of the CDR3 is 14 residues. Germline V gene sequence: CDR1 SGDLS, CDR2 YYNGEE. The V gene lost 0 bases and the J gene lost 0 bases, with 7 bases spanning the gap. The CDR3 DNA follows: TGTGCCAGCAGCGTAGGTGGGGTCTCCTACGAGCAGTACTTC. As protein: CASSVGGVSYEQYF. Supplemented by reference TRBV9 and TRBJ2-7, the full variable domain reads DSGVTQTPKHLITATGQRVTLRCSPRSGDLSVYWYQQSLDQGLQFLIQYYNGEERAKGNILERFSAQQFPDLHSELNLSSLELGDSALYFCASSVGGVSYEQYFGPGTRLTVT.

The rearrangement uses TRBV6-5 and TRBJ2-5; TRBD1 aligns across 8 bases. The CDR3 has 15 residues. V was pared by 5 bases and J by 4 bases, with 9 bases of the junction left unmatched. In germline, CDR1 is MNHEY, CDR2 SVGAGI. CDR3 coding DNA: TGTGCCAGCAGTACCATAGCAGGGGGCCGAGAGACCCAGTACTTC. This sequence encodes CASSTIAGGRETQYF.